This TCR beta chain was documented in a study of cytomegalovirus exposure and HLA in healthy donors. Study results and caveats: The authors later found TCR association rates varying by HLA locus, with DRB1 most and HLA-C fewest. Later analysis showed most CMV-associated TCR beta chains appearing HLA-restricted.

The V gene's germline CDR1 is SGDLS and CDR2 YYNGEE. V dropped 3 bases and J dropped 6; count of bases not matched to a gene: 7. The CDR3 consists of 14 residues. This clone has only a few counts. The antigen is unknown. PCR used 60 Vbeta primers and 13 Jbeta primers. The protocol was immunoSEQ multiplex PCR, while the TCRdb copy is restricted to in-frame clones and leaves out a portion. This sample has tens of thousands of clones, with around 68% found just once. The chain joins TRBV9 to TRBJ1-2, with 8 bases lining up with TRBD1. The sequence came from a woman between 35 and 50 years old in good health and CMV-seropositive. The source material was PBMCs. CDR3 sequence (DNA): TGTGCCAGCAGCGGACGGGACAGGCGAGATGGCTACACCTTC. Its translation is CASSGRDRRDGYTF.